This T cell receptor beta chain was observed in a study of CD8+CD57+ T cells in acquired aplastic anemia. Looking at the study overall: Roughly 3.2 ug was the average amount of DNA from sorted CD4+ and CD8+ cells. Study outcomes and limitations: In CD8+ cells, Simpson's diversity showed no significant difference between patients and controls.

Remarks on this clonotype: Its target is unknown.

CDR3 and TCR beta VDJ profiling relied on a genomic DNA template. From the reads, TCRdb called clonotypes with MiXCR, one entry per CDR3 protein. The profile covers 130,000 or so distinct CDR3 sequences, with 50% to 60% appearing a single time and 29% taken by the ten largest. Previously, flow cytometry had revealed CD8+CD57+ cell expansion in the patients chosen for sequencing. Every patient had severe acquired aplastic anemia. This receptor was obtained from a human donor with aplastic anemia. Input material: sorted CD4+, CD8+, or CD8+CD57+ T cells (not recorded which) from PBMCs.

The CDR3 DNA follows: TGTGCCAGCAGCCCCGGGGACGGGATCGAGCAGTACTTC. Its protein is CASSPGDGIEQYF. The gene calls are TRBV7-6 and TRBJ2-7; D possibly matches TRBD1 or TRBD2 (5 bases each). V lost 5 bases, J lost 6 bases, and 14 bases lay in between. The germline gives CDR1 SGHVS, CDR2 FNYEAQ. The CDR3 has 13 residues.